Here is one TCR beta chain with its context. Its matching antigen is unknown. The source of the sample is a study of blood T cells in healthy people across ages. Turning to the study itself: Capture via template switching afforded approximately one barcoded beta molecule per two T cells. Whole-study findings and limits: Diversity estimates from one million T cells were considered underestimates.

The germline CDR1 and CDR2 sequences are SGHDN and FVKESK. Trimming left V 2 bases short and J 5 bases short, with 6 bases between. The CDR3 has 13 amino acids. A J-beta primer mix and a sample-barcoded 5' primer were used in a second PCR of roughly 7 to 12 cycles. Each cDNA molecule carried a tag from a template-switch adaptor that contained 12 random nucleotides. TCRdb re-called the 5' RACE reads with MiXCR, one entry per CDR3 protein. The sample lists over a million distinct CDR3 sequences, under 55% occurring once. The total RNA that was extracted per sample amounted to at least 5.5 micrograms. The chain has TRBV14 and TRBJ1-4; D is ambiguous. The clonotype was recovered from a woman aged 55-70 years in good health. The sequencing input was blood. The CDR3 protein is CASSQIRNEKLFF. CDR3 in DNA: TGTGCCAGCAGCCAAATCAGGAATGAAAAACTGTTTTTT. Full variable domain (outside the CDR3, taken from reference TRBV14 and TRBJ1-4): EAGVTQFPSHSVIEKGQTVTLRCDPISGHDNLYWYRRVMGKEIKFLLHFVKESKQDESGMPNNRFLAERTGGTYSTLKVQPAELEDSGVYFCASSQIRNEKLFFGSGTQLSVL.